This TCR beta chain came from a study of a mutant IDH1 vaccine in newly diagnosed glioma. This CDR3 region has 14 residues. CDR1 MGHRA and CDR2 YSYEKL come from the germline V gene. Trimming removed 0 bases from V and 5 bases from J, with 11 bases in between. Time point given: week 23, last vaccination. Topical imiquimod accompanied each vaccine dose, which consisted of 300 ug of mutant IDH1 20-mer peptide. Turning to this clone: The antigen is not known.

Some clones are missing from TCRdb's copy, which holds only in-frame ones; the method was immunoSEQ multiplex PCR. The profile shows 60,000 or so clones, about 81% of them singletons. The material sequenced was PBMCs, taken from a glioma patient whose treatment included an IDH1 peptide vaccine. The chain combines TRBV4-1 with TRBJ2-7; TRBD1 might be the D (7 bases). This TCR was sampled from a woman in her thirties or forties with glioma. Some clones in this sample may be carry-over from other donors' samples. CDR3 sequence (DNA): TGCGCCAGCAGCCAAGACCCCAGGGGGGACGAGCAGTACTTC. Amino acid sequence: CASSQDPRGDEQYF.